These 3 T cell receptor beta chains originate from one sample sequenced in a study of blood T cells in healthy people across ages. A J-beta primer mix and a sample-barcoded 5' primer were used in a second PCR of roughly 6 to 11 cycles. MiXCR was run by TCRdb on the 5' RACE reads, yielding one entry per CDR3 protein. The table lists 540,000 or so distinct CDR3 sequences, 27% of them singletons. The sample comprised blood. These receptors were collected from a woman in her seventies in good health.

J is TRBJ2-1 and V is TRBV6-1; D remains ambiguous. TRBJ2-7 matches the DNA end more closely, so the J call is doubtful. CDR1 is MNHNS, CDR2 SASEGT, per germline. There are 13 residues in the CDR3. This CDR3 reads CASSDMKTYEQYF. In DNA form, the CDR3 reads TGTGCCAGCAGTGATATGAAGACCTACGAGCAGTACTTC.

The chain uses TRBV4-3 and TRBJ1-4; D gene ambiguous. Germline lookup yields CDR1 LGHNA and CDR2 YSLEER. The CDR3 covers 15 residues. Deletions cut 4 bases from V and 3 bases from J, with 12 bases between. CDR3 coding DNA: TGCGCCAGCAGCCTGGAGGCACCTCCTAATGAAAAACTGTTTTTT. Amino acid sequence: CASSLEAPPNEKLFF.

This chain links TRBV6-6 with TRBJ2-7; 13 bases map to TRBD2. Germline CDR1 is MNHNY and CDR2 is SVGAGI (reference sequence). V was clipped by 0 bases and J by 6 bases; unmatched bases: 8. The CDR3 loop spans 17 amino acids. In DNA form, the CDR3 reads TGTGCCAGCAGTTACTCCGGACTAGCGGGAGTCTATTCCGAGCAGTACGTC. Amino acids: CASSYSGLAGVYSEQYV.